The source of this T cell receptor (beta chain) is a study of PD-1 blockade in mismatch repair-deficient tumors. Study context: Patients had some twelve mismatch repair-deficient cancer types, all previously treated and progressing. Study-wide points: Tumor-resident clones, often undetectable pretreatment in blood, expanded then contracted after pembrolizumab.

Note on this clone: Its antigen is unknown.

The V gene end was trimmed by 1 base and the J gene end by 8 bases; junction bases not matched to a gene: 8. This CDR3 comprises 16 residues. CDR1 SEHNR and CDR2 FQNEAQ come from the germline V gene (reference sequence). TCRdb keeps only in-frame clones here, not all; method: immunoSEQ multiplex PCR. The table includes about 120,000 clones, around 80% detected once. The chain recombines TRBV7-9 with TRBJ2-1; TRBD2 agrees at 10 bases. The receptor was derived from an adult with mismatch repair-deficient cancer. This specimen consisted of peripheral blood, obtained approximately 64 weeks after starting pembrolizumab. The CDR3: CASSLGVAGGDDEQFF. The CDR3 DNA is TGTGCCAGCAGCTTAGGGGTAGCGGGAGGTGACGATGAGCAGTTCTTC. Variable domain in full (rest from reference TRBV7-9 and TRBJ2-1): DTGVSQNPRHKITKRGQNVTFRCDPISEHNRLYWYRQTLGQGPEFLTYFQNEAQLEKSRLLSDRFSAERPKGSFSTLEIQRTEQGDSAMYLCASSLGVAGGDDEQFFGPGTRLTVL.